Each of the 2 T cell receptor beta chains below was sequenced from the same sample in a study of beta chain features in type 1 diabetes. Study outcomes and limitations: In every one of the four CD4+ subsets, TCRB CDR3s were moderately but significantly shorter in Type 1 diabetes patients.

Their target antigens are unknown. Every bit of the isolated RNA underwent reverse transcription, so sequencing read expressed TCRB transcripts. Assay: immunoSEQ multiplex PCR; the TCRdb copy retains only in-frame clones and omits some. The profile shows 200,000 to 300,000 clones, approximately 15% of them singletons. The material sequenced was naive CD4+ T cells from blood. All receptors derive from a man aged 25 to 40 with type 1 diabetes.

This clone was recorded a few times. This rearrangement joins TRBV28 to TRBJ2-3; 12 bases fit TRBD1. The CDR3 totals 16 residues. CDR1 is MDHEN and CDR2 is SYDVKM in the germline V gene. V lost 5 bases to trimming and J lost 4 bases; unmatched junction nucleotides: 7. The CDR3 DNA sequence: TGTGCCAGCAGTACGTCCGGGACAGGGGGCGCAGATACGCAGTATTTT. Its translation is CASSTSGTGGADTQYF.

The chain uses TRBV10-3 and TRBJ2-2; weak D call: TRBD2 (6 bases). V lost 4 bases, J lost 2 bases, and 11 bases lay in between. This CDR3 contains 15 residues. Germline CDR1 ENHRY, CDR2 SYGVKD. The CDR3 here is CAISAPGDNTGELFF. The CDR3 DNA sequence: TGTGCCATCAGTGCTCCGGGAGATAACACCGGGGAGCTGTTTTTT.